This TCR beta chain was sequenced in a study of T cells in Graves' hyperthyroidism and ophthalmopathy. Overall study findings and caveats: Researchers found most expanded thyroid clonotypes above 0.001 in blood as well.

Out of more than 8 ml of fresh peripheral blood came the PBMCs. Notes on this clonotype: The target antigen is unknown. A much larger clone is a single base away; this may be a read error.

This CDR3 has 15 residues. Germline CDR1 SEHNR, CDR2 FQNEAQ (reference sequence). Researchers took RNA transcripts and amplified the TCR beta CDR3 regions from them. First-round RT-PCR with HTBI primers amplified the TCR CDR3 region. In TCRdb, the multiplex PCR reads were re-called with MiXCR into one record per CDR3 protein. The sample consists of 550,000 to 600,000 distinct CDR3 sequences, 14% of them appearing once. Sequencing was done on a sample of blood. The TCR was taken from a woman under 30 with Graves' ophthalmopathy. This chain links TRBV7-9 with TRBJ2-1; D uncertain. The CDR3 DNA reads TGTGCCAGCAGCTCCATCCGTAAGGATTGGGGTGAGCAGTCCTTC. It is translated as CASSSIRKDWGEQSF. The full variable domain, completed using reference TRBV7-9 and TRBJ2-1, is DTGVSQNPRHKITKRGQNVTFRCDPISEHNRLYWYRQTLGQGPEFLTYFQNEAQLEKSRLLSDRFSAERPKGSFSTLEIQRTEQGDSAMYLCASSSIRKDWGEQSFGPGTRLTVL.